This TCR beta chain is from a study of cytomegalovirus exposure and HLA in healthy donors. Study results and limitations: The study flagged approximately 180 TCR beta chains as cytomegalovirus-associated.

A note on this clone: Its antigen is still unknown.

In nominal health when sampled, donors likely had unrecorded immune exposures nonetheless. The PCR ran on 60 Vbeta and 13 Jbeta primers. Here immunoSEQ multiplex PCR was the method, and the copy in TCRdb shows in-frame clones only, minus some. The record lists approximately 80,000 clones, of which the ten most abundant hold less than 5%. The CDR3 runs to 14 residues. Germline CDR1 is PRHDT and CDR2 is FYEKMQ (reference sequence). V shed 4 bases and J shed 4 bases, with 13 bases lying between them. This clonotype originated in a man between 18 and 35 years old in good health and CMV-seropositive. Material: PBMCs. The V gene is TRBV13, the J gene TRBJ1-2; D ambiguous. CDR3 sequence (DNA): TGTGCCAGCAGCTCCCGGGTCCCAAGCTATGGCTACACCTTC. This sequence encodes CASSSRVPSYGYTF.